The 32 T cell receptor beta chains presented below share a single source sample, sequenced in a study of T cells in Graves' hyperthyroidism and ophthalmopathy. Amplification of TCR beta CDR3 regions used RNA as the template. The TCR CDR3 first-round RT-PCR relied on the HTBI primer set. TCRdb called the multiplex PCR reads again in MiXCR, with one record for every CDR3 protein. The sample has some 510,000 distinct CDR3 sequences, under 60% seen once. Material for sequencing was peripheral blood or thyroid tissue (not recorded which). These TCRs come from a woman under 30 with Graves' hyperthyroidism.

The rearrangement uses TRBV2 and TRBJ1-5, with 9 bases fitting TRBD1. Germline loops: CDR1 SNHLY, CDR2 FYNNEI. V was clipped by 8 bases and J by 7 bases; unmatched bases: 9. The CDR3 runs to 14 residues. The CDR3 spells CASGKQGAFQPQHF. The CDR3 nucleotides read TGTGCCAGCGGTAAACAGGGGGCGTTCCAGCCCCAGCATTTT.

The CDR3 sequence is CASGITGTTNEKLFF. The DNA for the CDR3 is TGTGCCAGCGGTATAACAGGGACAACTAATGAAAAACTGTTTTTT. The chain employs TRBV7-9 and TRBJ1-4; the D gene is possibly TRBD1 (6 bases). Germline values: CDR1 SEHNR, CDR2 FQNEAQ (reference sequence). The CDR3 extends over 15 amino acids. V lost 8 bases and J lost 0, with 13 bases in between.

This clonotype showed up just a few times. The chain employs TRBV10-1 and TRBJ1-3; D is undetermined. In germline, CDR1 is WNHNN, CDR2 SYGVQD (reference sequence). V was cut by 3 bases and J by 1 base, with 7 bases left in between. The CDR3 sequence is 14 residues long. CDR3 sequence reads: CASSDWSSGNTIYF. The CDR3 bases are TGCGCCAGCAGTGATTGGAGTTCTGGAAACACCATATATTTT.

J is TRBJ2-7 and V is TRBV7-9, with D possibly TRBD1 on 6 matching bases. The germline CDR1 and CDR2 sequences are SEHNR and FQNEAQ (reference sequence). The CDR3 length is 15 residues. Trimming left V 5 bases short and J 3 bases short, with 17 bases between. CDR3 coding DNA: TGTGCCAGCAGCCTCGCAGGGGAAGGGTTCTACGAGCAGTACTTC. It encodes CASSLAGEGFYEQYF.

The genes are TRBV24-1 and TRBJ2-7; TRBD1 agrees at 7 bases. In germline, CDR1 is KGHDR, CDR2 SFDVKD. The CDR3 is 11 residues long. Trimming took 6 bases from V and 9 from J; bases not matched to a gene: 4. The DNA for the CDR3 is TGTGCCACCAGTTTGGGACAGCGGCAGTACTTC. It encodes CATSLGQRQYF.

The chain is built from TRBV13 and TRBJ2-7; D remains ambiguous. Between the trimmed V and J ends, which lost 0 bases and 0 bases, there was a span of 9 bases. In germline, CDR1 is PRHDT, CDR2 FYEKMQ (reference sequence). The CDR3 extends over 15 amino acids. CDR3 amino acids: CASSLGDASSYEQYF. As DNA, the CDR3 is TGTGCCAGCAGCTTAGGTGACGCCTCCTCCTACGAGCAGTACTTC.

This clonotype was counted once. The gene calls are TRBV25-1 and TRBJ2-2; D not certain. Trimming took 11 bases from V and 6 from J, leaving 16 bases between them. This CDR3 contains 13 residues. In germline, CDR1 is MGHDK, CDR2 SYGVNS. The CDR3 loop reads CAQEISNAGELFF. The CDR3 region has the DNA TGTGCCCAGGAGATCTCGAATGCCGGGGAGCTGTTTTTT.

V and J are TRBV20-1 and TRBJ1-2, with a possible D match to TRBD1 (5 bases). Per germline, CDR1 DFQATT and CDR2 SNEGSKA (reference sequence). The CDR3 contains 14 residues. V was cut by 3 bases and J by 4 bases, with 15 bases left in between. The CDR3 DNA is TGCAGTGCTAGGGAGCAGGGCGGACCCTATGGCTACACCTTC. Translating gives CSAREQGGPYGYTF.

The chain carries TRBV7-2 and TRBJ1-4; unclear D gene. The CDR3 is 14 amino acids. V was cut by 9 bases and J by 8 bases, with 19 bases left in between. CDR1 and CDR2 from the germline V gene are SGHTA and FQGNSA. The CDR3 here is CASNPPGSEEKLFF. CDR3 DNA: TGTGCCAGTAACCCCCCGGGATCCGAGGAAAAACTGTTTTTT.

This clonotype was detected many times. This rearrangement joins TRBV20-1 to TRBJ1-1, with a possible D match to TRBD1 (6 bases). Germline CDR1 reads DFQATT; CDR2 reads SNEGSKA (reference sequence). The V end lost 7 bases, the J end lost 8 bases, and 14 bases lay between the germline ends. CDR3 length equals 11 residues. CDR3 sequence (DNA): TGCAGTGTCCCGGGACATTCGGAAGCTTTCTTT. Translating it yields CSVPGHSEAFF.

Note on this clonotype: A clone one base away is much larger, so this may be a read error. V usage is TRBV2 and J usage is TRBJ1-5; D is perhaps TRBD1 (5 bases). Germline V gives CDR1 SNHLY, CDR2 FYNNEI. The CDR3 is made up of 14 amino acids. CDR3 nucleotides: TGTGCCAGCAGCTGGACATCGGGCAATCAGCCCCGGCATTTT. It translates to CASSWTSGNQPRHF.

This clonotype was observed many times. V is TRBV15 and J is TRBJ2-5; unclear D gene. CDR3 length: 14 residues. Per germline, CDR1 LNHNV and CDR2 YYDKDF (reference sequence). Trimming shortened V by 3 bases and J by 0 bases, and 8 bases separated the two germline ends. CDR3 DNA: TGTGCCACCAGCAGGGGCCGGGACCAAGAGACCCAGTACTTC. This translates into CATSRGRDQETQYF. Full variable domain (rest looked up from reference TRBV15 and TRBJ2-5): DAMVIQNPRYQVTQFGKPVTLSCSQTLNHNVMYWYQQKSSQAPKLLFHYYDKDFNNEADTPDNFQSRRPNTSFCFLDIRSPGLGDTAMYLCATSRGRDQETQYFGPGTRLLVL.

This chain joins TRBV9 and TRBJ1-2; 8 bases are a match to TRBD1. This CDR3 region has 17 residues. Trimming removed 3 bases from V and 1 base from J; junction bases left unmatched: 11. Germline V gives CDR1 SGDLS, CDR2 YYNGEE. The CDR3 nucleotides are TGTGCCAGCAGCGAGGGGGACAGGCAAAGCATTAACTATGGCTACACCTTC. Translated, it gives CASSEGDRQSINYGYTF. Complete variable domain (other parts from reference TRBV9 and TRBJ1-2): DSGVTQTPKHLITATGQRVTLRCSPRSGDLSVYWYQQSLDQGLQFLIQYYNGEERAKGNILERFSAQQFPDLHSELNLSSLELGDSALYFCASSEGDRQSINYGYTFGSGTRLTVV.

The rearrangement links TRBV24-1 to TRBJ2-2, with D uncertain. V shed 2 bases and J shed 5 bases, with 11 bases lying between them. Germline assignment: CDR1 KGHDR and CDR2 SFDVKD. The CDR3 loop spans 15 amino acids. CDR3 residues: CATSDSRFVTGELFF. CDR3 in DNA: TGTGCCACCAGTGATTCAAGGTTTGTTACCGGGGAGCTGTTTTTT.

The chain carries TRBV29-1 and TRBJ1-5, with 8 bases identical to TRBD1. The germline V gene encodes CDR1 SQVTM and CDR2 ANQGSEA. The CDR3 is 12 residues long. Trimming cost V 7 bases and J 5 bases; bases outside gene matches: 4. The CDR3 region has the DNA TGCAGCGCCACGACAGGGGATCAGCCCCAGCATTTT. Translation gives CSATTGDQPQHF.

The CDR3 region is CASSLDIGLAIDEQYF. CDR3 nucleotide sequence: TGTGCCAGCAGCTTAGATATCGGACTAGCAATCGACGAGCAGTACTTC. The rearrangement joins TRBV7-2 to TRBJ2-7; 8 bases match TRBD2. Germline CDR1 and CDR2: SGHTA and FQGNSA. CDR3 length: 16 residues. V lost 1 base, J lost 5 bases, and 10 bases stayed unmatched.

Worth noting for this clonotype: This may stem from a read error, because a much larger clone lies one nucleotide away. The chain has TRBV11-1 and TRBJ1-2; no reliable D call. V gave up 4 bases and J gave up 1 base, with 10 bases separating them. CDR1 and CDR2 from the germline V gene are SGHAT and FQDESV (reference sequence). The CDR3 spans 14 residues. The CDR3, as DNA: TGTGCCAGCAGCTCGGGATACCTTAACTATGGCTACACCTTC. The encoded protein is CASSSGYLNYGYTF.

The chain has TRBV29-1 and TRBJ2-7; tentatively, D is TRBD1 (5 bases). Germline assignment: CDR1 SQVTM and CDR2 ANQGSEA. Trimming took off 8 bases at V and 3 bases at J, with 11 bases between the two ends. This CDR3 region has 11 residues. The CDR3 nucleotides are TGCAGCTACCTGCAGGGCTACGAGCAGTACTTC. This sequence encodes CSYLQGYEQYF.

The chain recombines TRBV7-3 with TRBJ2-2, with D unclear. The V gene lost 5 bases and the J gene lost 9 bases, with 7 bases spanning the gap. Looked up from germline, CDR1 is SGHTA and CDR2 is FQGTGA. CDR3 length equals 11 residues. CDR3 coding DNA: TGTGCCAGCAGCGAAGACAGGGAGCTGTTTTTT. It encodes CASSEDRELFF.

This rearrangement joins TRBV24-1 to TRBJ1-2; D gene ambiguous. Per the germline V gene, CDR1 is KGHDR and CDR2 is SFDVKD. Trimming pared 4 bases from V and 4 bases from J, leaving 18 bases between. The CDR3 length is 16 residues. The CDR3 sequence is CATSEPSGSGVYGYTF. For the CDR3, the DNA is TGTGCCACCAGTGAGCCCTCTGGCAGCGGAGTCTATGGCTACACCTTC.

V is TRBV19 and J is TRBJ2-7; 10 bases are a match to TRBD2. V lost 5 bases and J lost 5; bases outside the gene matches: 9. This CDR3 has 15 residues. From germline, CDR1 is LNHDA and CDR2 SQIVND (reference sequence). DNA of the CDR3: TGTGCCAGTAGTTTCGCTAGCGGGAGAAGCAACGAGCAGTACTTC. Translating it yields CASSFASGRSNEQYF.

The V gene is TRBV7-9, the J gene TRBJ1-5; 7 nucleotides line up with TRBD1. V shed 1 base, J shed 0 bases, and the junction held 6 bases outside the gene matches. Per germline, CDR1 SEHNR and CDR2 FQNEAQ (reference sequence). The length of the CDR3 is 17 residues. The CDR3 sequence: CASSLEAGGLSNQPQHF. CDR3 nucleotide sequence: TGTGCCAGCAGCTTAGAGGCAGGGGGGCTTAGCAATCAGCCCCAGCATTTT.

The CDR3 DNA reads as TGTGCCAGCAGCGTTGGAGGGAGGATGAATGAAAAACTGTTTTTT. Translation gives CASSVGGRMNEKLFF. This chain joins TRBV7-8 and TRBJ1-4; no clear D gene. This CDR3 has 15 amino acids. Looked up from germline, CDR1 is SGHVS and CDR2 is FQNEAQ. Trimming stripped 5 bases from V and 5 bases from J, with 15 bases between.

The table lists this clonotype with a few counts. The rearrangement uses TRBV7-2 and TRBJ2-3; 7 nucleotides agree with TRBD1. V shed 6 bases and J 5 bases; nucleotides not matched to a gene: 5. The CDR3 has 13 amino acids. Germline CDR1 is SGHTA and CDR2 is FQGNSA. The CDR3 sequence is CASSVGGGDTQYF. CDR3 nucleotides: TGTGCCAGCAGTGTAGGGGGCGGAGATACGCAGTATTTT.

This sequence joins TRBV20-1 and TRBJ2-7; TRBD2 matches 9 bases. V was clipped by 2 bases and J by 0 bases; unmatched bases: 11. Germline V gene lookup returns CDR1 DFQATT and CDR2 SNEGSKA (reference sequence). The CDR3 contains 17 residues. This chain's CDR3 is CSARFAGGPSSSYEQYF. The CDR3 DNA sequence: TGCAGTGCTAGATTCGCGGGAGGGCCCTCGAGCTCCTACGAGCAGTACTTC.

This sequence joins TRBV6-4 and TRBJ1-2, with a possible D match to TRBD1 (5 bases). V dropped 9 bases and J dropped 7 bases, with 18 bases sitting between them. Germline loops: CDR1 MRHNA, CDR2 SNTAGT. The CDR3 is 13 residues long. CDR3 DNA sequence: TGTGCCAGTCAGGCGGTGGCAGGGAGTGGCTACACCTTC. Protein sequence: CASQAVAGSGYTF.

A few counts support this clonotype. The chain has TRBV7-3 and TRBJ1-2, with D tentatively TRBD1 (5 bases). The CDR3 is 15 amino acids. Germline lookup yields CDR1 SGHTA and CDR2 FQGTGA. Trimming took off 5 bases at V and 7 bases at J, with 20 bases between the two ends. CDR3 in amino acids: CASSQDRYGAGGYTF. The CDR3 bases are TGTGCCAGCAGCCAAGATCGTTATGGGGCCGGTGGCTACACCTTC.

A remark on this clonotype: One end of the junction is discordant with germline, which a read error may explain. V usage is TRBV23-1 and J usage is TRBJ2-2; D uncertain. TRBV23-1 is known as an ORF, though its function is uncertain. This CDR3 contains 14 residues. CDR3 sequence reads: CASSVAENTEELFF. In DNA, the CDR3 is TGCGCCAGCAGTGTGGCCGAGAACACCGAGGAGCTGTTTTTT.

This chain's CDR3 is CASSLSGQGFGYTF. In nucleotides, the CDR3 is TGTGCCAGCAGCCTGTCGGGACAGGGCTTTGGCTACACCTTC. This chain joins TRBV11-2 and TRBJ1-2; the match to TRBD1 covers 9 bases. Germline trimming cut 5 bases from V and 7 bases from J; bases unmatched to any gene: 8. This CDR3 region has 14 residues. Germline loops: CDR1 SGHAT, CDR2 FQNNGV.

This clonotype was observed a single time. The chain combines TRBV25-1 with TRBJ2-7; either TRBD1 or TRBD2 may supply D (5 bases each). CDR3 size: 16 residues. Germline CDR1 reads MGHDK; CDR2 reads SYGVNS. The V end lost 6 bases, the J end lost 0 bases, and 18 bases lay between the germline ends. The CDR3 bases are TGTGCCAGCAGCCCCGTTGGGGGAGCAAGCTCCTACGAGCAGTACTTC. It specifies CASSPVGGASSYEQYF.

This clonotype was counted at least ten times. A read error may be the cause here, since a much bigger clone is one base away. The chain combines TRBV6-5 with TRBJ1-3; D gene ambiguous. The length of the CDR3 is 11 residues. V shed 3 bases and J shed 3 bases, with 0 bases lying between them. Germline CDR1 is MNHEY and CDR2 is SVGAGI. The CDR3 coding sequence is TGTGCCAGCAGTTATGGAAACACCATATATTTT. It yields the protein CASSYGNTIYF.

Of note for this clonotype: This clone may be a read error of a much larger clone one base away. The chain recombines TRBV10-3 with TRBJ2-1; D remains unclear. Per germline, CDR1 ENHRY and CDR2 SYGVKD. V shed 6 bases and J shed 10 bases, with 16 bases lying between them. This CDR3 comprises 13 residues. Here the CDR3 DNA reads TGTGCCATCAGGCCGGGTCCCTCCTACGAGCAGTTCTTC. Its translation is CAIRPGPSYEQFF.